The subject of this entry is one T cell receptor (beta chain). Its antigen is not yet known. One base away there is no much larger clone; base qualities are not given. Amplification of TCR beta CDR3 regions was carried out from RNA transcripts. A first-round RT-PCR of the TCR CDR3 used the HTBI primer set with the Qiagen OneStep RT-PCR kit. The libraries were constructed in a second round of multiplex PCR and then size-selected and purified. The libraries were sequenced on an Illumina HiSeq2000 using paired-end 100 bp reads. The paper's data handling went like this. SOAPnuke was used to process the raw data, removing reads that contained adapters or uncalled bases, had a mean Phred below 15, or lacked an exact match to the constant primer or identifier. High-quality paired reads were merged using COPE v1.2.5, and each unique nucleotide sequence was defined as a clonotype. Clonotypes were aligned to IMGT TRBV, TRBD and TRBJ reference segments using MiTCR v1.1. The analysis was restricted to V-J combinations with a frequency above 0.0001, which together covered 99% to 99.2% of the repertoires. A TCS score was defined as the ratio of F50 (clonal expansion) to E x V (chaos), with BLOSUM62-based TCRdist applied between CDR3 peptides within each V-J. Welch's t-statistics and random forest reduced roughly 530 V-J features to about 12, which were used in a naive Bayes classifier (R e1071). The public reads were run again by TCRdb, first through fastp at Q25 and then through MiXCR, and only productive beta chains were kept. CDR3 protein duplicates are merged, each entry listing the most common genes and DNA. It is TCRdb's table, rather than the study itself, that gives the V and J calls and clone size. The sample records 500,000 or so distinct CDR3 sequences, more than 15% of which are singletons. Approximately 15% of the sample is held by the ten biggest clonotypes.

The sample originates from a study of T cells in Graves' hyperthyroidism and ophthalmopathy (dated by TCRdb to the late 2010s). Notes on the research overall: Peripheral blood was sampled at the time of initial diagnosis, prior to any treatment. After sampling, hyperthyroidism patients received methimazole starting at 30 mg daily, and ophthalmopathy patients received high-dose intravenous methylprednisolone. Prospective prediction of ophthalmopathy was tested in an independent validation cohort consisting of fewer than 20 hyperthyroidism patients and around 16 patients who later progressed to ophthalmopathy. The study also compared thyroid tissue and blood T-cell repertoires from about 6 Graves' hyperthyroidism patients. For training and testing, the approximately 92 patients in the discovery cohort were randomly divided in a 7:3 ratio. The paper describes TCR Vbeta CDR3 sequencing of around 130 peripheral blood samples, made up of around 41 ophthalmopathy patients, around 78 hyperthyroidism patients and about 17 progressor patients. To identify distinguishing TCR V-J signatures, a discovery cohort of some 100 patients was used, comprising approximately 40 with Graves' ophthalmopathy and roughly 60 with stable Graves' hyperthyroidism. Results and caveats for the whole study, not just this receptor: Most expanded thyroid clonotypes (frequency above 0.001) were also detected in blood, suggesting blood repertoires may reflect thyroid immune responses. A model built on a 13 V-J signature distinguished ophthalmopathy from stable hyperthyroidism, reaching around 87% sensitivity and around 81% specificity in cross-validation and 80%/75% in testing. In validation, the model predicted progression to ophthalmopathy a median of roughly 6.1 months before onset, with roughly 68% sensitivity and roughly 72% specificity. Sample size was not statistically predetermined, and investigators were not blinded to group allocation.

As encoded in the germline V gene, CDR1 is MNHEY while CDR2 is SVGAGI. Measured from the cysteine to the phenylalanine, the CDR3 is 17 residues long. Left in the record is the CDR3 DNA by itself, 51 bases read in frame from the first base. From V the trimming removes 4 bases and from J it removes 2 bases, while the gene matches leave 11 bases of the junction unaccounted for. Moderately to severely active disease, a Clinical Activity Score of at least 3, a NOSPECS grade of at least 4, and a duration under 3 months were present in ophthalmopathy patients. Patients with uncontrolled infections, other autoimmune diseases, pregnancy or lactation were excluded. Diagnoses were based on clinical symptoms, serum thyroxine and TRAb, thyroid ultrasound and orbital computed tomography. Ficoll-Paque density gradient centrifugation was used to isolate PBMCs from around 10 ml of fresh peripheral blood. Total RNA was extracted using Trizol reagent, and RNA quality was assessed on an Agilent 2100 Bioanalyzer.

The receptor's source is a woman aged 18-30 years with Graves' ophthalmopathy. The specimen was blood. The V and J genes are TRBV6-5 and TRBJ1-3, with TRBD1 identical over 7 junction bases. The CDR3 amino acid sequence is: CASSFFLQGVTGNTIYF. Here is the DNA: TGTGCCAGCAGTTTCTTCCTCCAGGGGGTAACTGGAAACACCATATATTTT.